This T cell receptor (beta chain) came from a study of CXCR3-negative and CXCR3-positive naive CD8 T cells. Study summary: The TRB read total, about 130 million, broke down to about 1.5 +/- 0.3 million reads per library. Whole-study findings and limits: Memory cells showed distinct TRBV-TRBJ patterns, while the two naive subsets matched.

With 290,000 or so cells each, the CD8+ T cell subsets were individually sorted in triplicate. Researchers prepared the TRB cDNA libraries using 5' RACE with UMI labels. From its re-call of the 5' RACE reads, TCRdb lists each CDR3 protein once, without DNA. This sample's clone table lists 100,000 to 150,000 distinct CDR3 sequences. Germline CDR1 reads MNHEY; CDR2 reads SVGEGT. The CDR3 consists of 14 residues. Details on this clonotype: No antigen is known for it.

This chain links TRBV6-2 or TRBV6-3 with TRBJ2-1. This sequence was found in a human donor in good health. Some clones in this sample may be carry-over from other donors' samples. Sequencing was done on a sample of naive CXCR3- CD8+ T cells from blood. Specified subset: CD45RO-CCR7+CD27+CD95- naive CD8+ T cells lacking CXCR3 (TNR3-). The CDR3 loop is CASSFGHSYNEQFF.